The rows below give T cell receptor beta chains drawn from one sample of a study of shared clonotypes between healthy human individuals. This table comes from immunoSEQ multiplex PCR, and its TCRdb copy is limited to in-frame clones, with some not included. The table has nearly 2 million clones, over 85% seen once. The sample was naive CD8+ T cells sorted from blood. All receptors derive from a man younger than 35 in good health. Both conserved end residues are part of each CDR3. The order of the fields is D gene, clone size, J gene, V gene, CDR3 protein, CDR3 DNA. The D gene is left open where the match is weak. Where a row states a size, it is once, few, many or the class of an expanded clone; other rows omit it.

>NA|NA|TRBJ2-3|TRBV5-6
CASSPGTRTSDTQYF
TGTGCCAGCAGCCCGGGGACAAGGACATCAGATACGCAGTATTTT
>NA|NA|TRBJ1-1|TRBV7-8
CASSLYQAEAFF
TGTGCCAGCAGCTTATATCAGGCTGAAGCTTTCTTT
>NA|once|TRBJ1-1|TRBV4-3
CASSQYRTENTEAFF
TGCGCCAGCAGCCAATATCGGACGGAGAACACTGAAGCTTTCTTT
>TRBD2|NA|TRBJ2-5|TRBV7-9
CASSSPWGTSGSGETQYF
TGTGCCAGCAGCTCCCCCTGGGGGACTAGCGGGAGTGGTGAGACCCAGTACTTC
>NA|NA|TRBJ2-7|TRBV5-1
CASSLGPAYEQYF
TGCGCCAGCAGCTTGGGGCCGGCCTACGAGCAGTACTTC
>NA|NA|TRBJ1-5|TRBV6-5
CASSPTGEGLAQHF
TGTGCCAGCAGTCCGACAGGTGAGGGGTTAGCCCAGCATTTT
>TRBD2|once|TRBJ2-1|TRBV30
CAGHLLAGSYNEQFF
TGTGCCGGACACCTCCTAGCGGGATCCTACAATGAGCAGTTCTTC
>NA|NA|TRBJ1-1|TRBV30
CAWTGGGGTEAFF
TGTGCCTGGACGGGGGGAGGTGGCACTGAAGCTTTCTTT
>TRBD2|NA|TRBJ2-7|TRBV7-9
CASSFSLAGYEQYF
TGTGCCAGCAGCTTCTCCCTAGCGGGGTACGAGCAGTACTTC
>TRBD2|NA|TRBJ2-7|TRBV27
CASSFNGLAGVYEQYF
TGTGCCAGCAGTTTCAACGGACTAGCGGGAGTCTACGAGCAGTACTTC
>TRBD2|NA|TRBJ2-2|TRBV15
CATSTMGGPPGELFF
TGTGCCACCAGCACTATGGGAGGGCCGCCCGGGGAGCTGTTTTTT
>NA|NA|TRBJ2-6|TRBV7-3
CASSLRGGDSSSGANVLTF
TGTGCCAGCAGCTTAAGGGGCGGGGACTCCAGCTCTGGGGCCAACGTCCTGACTTTC
>NA|NA|TRBJ2-7|TRBV5-5
CASSLKPGDSYEQYF
TGTGCCAGCAGCCTTAAGCCTGGGGACTCCTACGAGCAGTACTTC
>NA|NA|TRBJ1-2|TRBV13
CASSLGELLRDGYTF
TGTGCCAGCAGCTTAGGAGAGCTCCTCAGGGATGGCTACACCTTC
>TRBD1|NA|TRBJ2-3|TRBV4-3
CASSQRDRATDTQYF
TGCGCCAGCAGCCAGCGGGACAGGGCCACAGATACGCAGTATTTT
>NA|NA|TRBJ1-5|TRBV7-9
CASSFGGDSNQPQHF
TGTGCCAGCAGCTTCGGGGGTGATAGCAATCAGCCCCAGCATTTT
>NA|NA|TRBJ2-2|TRBV27
CASSLRGPGELFF
TGTGCCAGCAGTTTAAGGGGTCCCGGGGAGCTGTTTTTT
>NA|NA|TRBJ2-1|TRBV12-2
CASRLEKASFVGPEQFF
TGTGCAAGTCGCTTAGAGAAGGCCAGTTTCGTTGGGCCCGAGCAGTTCTTC
>NA|NA|TRBJ1-4|TRBV6-5
CASSYVSGPNEKLFF
TGTGCCAGCAGTTACGTGAGTGGGCCTAATGAAAAACTGTTTTTT
>TRBD2|NA|TRBJ2-1|TRBV5-4
CASSLDVSGVNEQFF
TGTGCCAGCAGCTTGGATGTTAGCGGGGTAAATGAGCAGTTCTTC
>NA|NA|TRBJ1-1|TRBV21-1
CASSREGAYSTEAFF
TGTGCCAGCAGCCGGGAGGGGGCGTATAGCACTGAAGCTTTCTTT
>NA|NA|TRBJ1-2|TRBV27
CASSLGSPGTLSHGYTF
TGTGCCAGCAGTCTAGGAAGTCCCGGGACATTATCTCATGGCTACACCTTC
>NA|NA|TRBJ2-7|TRBV7-6
CASSLSAAYEQYF
TGTGCCAGCAGTTTGTCGGCTGCCTACGAGCAGTACTTC
>TRBD2|NA|TRBJ2-3|TRBV27
CASSPQLAGGPSDTQYF
TGTGCCAGCAGTCCCCAACTAGCGGGGGGGCCATCAGATACGCAGTATTTT
>TRBD1|NA|TRBJ1-1|TRBV5-6
CASSLRGPEAFF
TGTGCCAGCAGCCTCAGGGGGCCTGAAGCTTTCTTT
>NA|NA|TRBJ2-7|TRBV4-1
CASSQAPGLGYEQYF
TGCGCCAGCAGCCAAGCCCCGGGACTGGGCTACGAGCAGTACTTC